This T cell receptor (beta chain) was profiled in a study of blood T cells in healthy people across ages. Next came a second PCR, run for about 7 to 12 cycles, which used a sample-barcoded 5' primer along with a J-beta primer mix. TCRdb redid the calling of the 5' RACE reads with MiXCR, one entry per CDR3 protein. The sample holds fewer than 2 million distinct CDR3 sequences; about 39% are singletons and the top ten take roughly 24%. Remarks on this clonotype: The junction differs from germline at one of its ends, possibly a read error.

This CDR3 is built from 19 residues. Per the germline V gene, CDR1 is LGHNA and CDR2 is YSLEER. At least 6 micrograms of total RNA were extracted per sample. The sample was blood. This TCR was recovered from a human donor in good health. J is TRBJ2-6 and V is TRBV4-3, with TRBD1 as a possible D gene (5 bases). CDR3 sequence (DNA): TGCGCCAGCAGCCAAGATCTTGGCAGGGTAGGGTCTGGGGCCAACGCCCTGACTTTC. Its translation is CASSQDLGRVGSGANALTF.